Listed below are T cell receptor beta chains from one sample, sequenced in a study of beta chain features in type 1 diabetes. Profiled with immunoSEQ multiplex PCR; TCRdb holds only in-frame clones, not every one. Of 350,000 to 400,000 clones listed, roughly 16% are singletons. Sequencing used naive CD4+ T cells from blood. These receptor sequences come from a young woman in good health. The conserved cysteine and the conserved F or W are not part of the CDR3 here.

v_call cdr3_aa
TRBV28 ASNERDRETQY
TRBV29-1 SVASGGQPQH
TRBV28 ASKRQGGTDTQY
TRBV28 ASSLPGQGDGNEQF
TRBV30 AWSRLADEQF
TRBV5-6 ASSLETRETQY
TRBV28 ASSLAAVGANEQF
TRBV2 ASSITGQGRGYEQY
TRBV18 ASSPQGLLEAF
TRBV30 AWSVQAGAFSYNEQF
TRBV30 AWSRVEDSGNTIY
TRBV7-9 ASSLVLAGAPEF
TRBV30 AWSRGYGELF
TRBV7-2 ASSINPAGGGETQY
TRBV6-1 ASSGPDRVSQPQH
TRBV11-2 ASSLVSGVGETQY
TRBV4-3 ASSQGSGRAPEQF
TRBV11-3 ANTTGTGCDEQY
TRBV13 ASSLDREKLF
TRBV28 ASSLRDIHTGELF
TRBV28 ASTPFSGTGGGNQPQH
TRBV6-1 ATQTGDKTEAF
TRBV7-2 ASSRGGLAGRTDTQY
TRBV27 ASSLREGVNEQF
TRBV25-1 ASSELVTNEKLF
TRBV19 ASSIQPRDRGRETQY
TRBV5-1 ASSLLQGPTEAF
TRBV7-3 AAAFEGDYEQY
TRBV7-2 ASSLRAGPDTQY
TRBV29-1 SVERGGTGEKLF
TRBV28 ASSYDQRGNQPQH
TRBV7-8 ASTWRGGGRNIQY
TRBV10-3 AISESSGRASYEQY
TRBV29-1 SVVAGSSGNTIY
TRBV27 ASSPSQNQPQH
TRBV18 ASSTLAGVGNEQF
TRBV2 ASRDGTAGQPQH
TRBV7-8 ASSAALGQGYEQY
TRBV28 ASSIAGVAYEQY
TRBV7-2 ASSSPMNTEAF
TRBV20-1 SAPTGGGYT
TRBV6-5 ASSVSGRSYEQY